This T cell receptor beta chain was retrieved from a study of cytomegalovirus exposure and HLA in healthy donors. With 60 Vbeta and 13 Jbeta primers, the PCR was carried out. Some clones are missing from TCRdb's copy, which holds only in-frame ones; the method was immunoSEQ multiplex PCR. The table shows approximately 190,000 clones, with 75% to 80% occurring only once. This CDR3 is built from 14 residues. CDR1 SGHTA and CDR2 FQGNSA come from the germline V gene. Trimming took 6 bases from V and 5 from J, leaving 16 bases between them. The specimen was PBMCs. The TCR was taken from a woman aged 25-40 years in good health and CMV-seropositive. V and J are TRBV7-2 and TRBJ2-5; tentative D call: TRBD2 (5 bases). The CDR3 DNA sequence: TGTGCCAGCAGAAATAACGAGGGCTGGGAGACCCAGTACTTC. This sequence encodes CASRNNEGWETQYF.